The TCR beta chain under discussion was sequenced for a study of identical twins. The V segment lost 1 base and the J segment 2 bases; nucleotides outside the gene matches: 8. Germline-derived CDR1 and CDR2 are SGHAT and FQDESV (reference sequence). The CDR3 contains 18 residues. Study findings and constraints: Cross-sectional statistics underpinned the conclusions; the same donors were not followed. Excess sharing by twins proved weaker in beta out-of-frame sequences.

Via MiXCR, TCRdb re-called the 5' RACE reads, giving one row per CDR3 protein. Of 690,000 or so distinct CDR3 sequences listed, around 5.7% are singletons. Worth noting for this clonotype: Its target is unknown.

This sequence joins TRBV11-1 and TRBJ2-1; TRBD2 aligns across 10 bases. Specimen: naive T cells sorted from blood. This clonotype was sampled from a man younger than 35 in good health. The CDR3 here is CASSLGPPTSGAYNEQFF. The CDR3 DNA sequence: TGTGCCAGCAGCTTAGGTCCTCCAACTAGCGGGGCCTACAATGAGCAGTTCTTC. Full variable domain (missing parts from reference TRBV11-1 and TRBJ2-1): EAEVAQSPRYKITEKSQAVAFWCDPISGHATLYWYRQILGQGPELLVQFQDESVVDDSQLPKDRFSAERLKGVDSTLKIQPAELGDSAMYLCASSLGPPTSGAYNEQFFGPGTRLTVL.